One sample yielded the 32 T cell receptor beta chains listed below, sequenced in a study of cytomegalovirus exposure and HLA in healthy donors. The protocol was immunoSEQ multiplex PCR, while the TCRdb copy is restricted to in-frame clones and leaves out a portion. This sample has about 240,000 clones, with approximately 83% found just once. The sample consisted of PBMCs. These receptors were collected from a woman under 40 in good health and CMV-seropositive.

The chain carries TRBV6-1 and TRBJ2-1, with D possibly being TRBD2 (6 bases). This CDR3 region has 12 residues. Trimming stripped 2 bases from V and 10 bases from J, with 9 bases between. CDR1 MNHNS and CDR2 SASEGT come from the germline V gene. CDR3 amino acids: CASSELGGEQFF. The CDR3 region has the DNA TGTGCCAGCAGTGAACTGGGAGGCGAGCAGTTCTTC.

V gene TRBV9 combines with J gene TRBJ2-7, with 8 bases aligning to TRBD2. V trimming: 7 bases; J trimming: 0 bases; junction bases outside the gene matches: 6. The CDR3 has 14 amino acids. Germline V gives CDR1 SGDLS, CDR2 YYNGEE. The chain's CDR3 is CASSGGGLSYEQYF. The CDR3, as DNA: TGTGCCAGCTCCGGGGGGGGCCTCTCCTACGAGCAGTACTTC.

V is TRBV25-1 and J is TRBJ1-3, with 7 positions matching TRBD1. Germline V gives CDR1 MGHDK, CDR2 SYGVNS. Trimming cost V 8 bases and J 4 bases; bases outside gene matches: 14. This CDR3 region has 16 residues. In DNA, the CDR3 is TGTGCCAGCCAGTTAAACACAGGGGATGGAGGAAACACCATATATTTT. Amino acids: CASQLNTGDGGNTIYF.

The chain recombines TRBV6-4 with TRBJ2-7, with 14 bases lining up with TRBD2. This CDR3 region has 15 residues. Unmatched junction bases numbered 6, after V lost 4 bases and J lost 7 bases. The germline V gene has CDR1 MRHNA and CDR2 SNTAGT. CDR3 sequence reads: CASSGGLAGVDEQYF. In DNA, the CDR3 is TGTGCCAGCAGTGGGGGACTAGCGGGAGTTGATGAGCAGTACTTC.

The chain carries TRBV7-9 and TRBJ2-7; 7 nucleotides align to TRBD1. CDR1 is SEHNR, CDR2 FQNEAQ, per germline (reference sequence). The CDR3 totals 13 residues. The V gene end was trimmed by 4 bases and the J gene end by 9 bases; junction bases not matched to a gene: 9. In DNA, the CDR3 is TGTGCCAGCAGCTCCCGACAGGGAGAAGGGCAGTACTTC. This gives the protein CASSSRQGEGQYF.

This clone was seen once. The V gene is TRBV27, the J gene TRBJ2-3; a possible D gene is TRBD2 (6 bases). Germline V CDR1 and CDR2: MNHEY, SMNVEV (reference sequence). This CDR3 is 15 amino acids long. Between the trimmed V and J ends, which lost 6 bases and 0 bases, there was a span of 13 bases. Here the CDR3 DNA reads TGTGCCAGCAGACGCCCGGGACTGAGCACAGATACGCAGTATTTT. Amino acids: CASRRPGLSTDTQYF.

The chain couples TRBV9 to TRBJ2-7, with a weak D call TRBD2 (6 bases). CDR1 and CDR2 from the germline V gene are SGDLS and YYNGEE. V was clipped by 4 bases and J by 7 bases, with 12 bases between them. This CDR3 contains 12 residues. The CDR3 sequence is CASSKVRGEQYF. In DNA, the CDR3 is TGTGCCAGCAGCAAGGTCCGGGGGGAGCAGTACTTC.

The chain recombines TRBV5-5 with TRBJ1-2; weak D call: TRBD1 (6 bases). Germline loops: CDR1 SGHKS, CDR2 YYEKEE (reference sequence). Trimming left V 1 base short and J 8 bases short, with 18 bases between. This CDR3 has 15 amino acids. The CDR3 region is CASSLFGRDNPGYTF. The CDR3 DNA follows: TGTGCCAGCAGCTTGTTTGGCCGGGACAATCCGGGCTACACCTTC.

A few counts support this clone. This rearrangement joins TRBV6-1 to TRBJ2-7; 10 nucleotides line up with TRBD2. Germline loops: CDR1 MNHNS, CDR2 SASEGT. The trim removed 2 bases at V and 3 bases at J, leaving 4 bases unmatched. The CDR3 loop spans 15 amino acids. The CDR3: CASSERASGGYEQYF. CDR3 nucleotide sequence: TGTGCCAGCAGTGAAAGGGCTAGCGGGGGCTACGAGCAGTACTTC.

The chain joins TRBV5-1 to TRBJ2-3; D is possibly TRBD1 (5 bases). The V and J ends lost 0 bases and 4 bases respectively, with 9 bases between them. This CDR3 comprises 14 residues. Germline CDR1 is SGHRS and CDR2 is YFSETQ. CDR3 nucleotide sequence: TGCGCCAGCAGCTTGGATAGGGGTGCAGATACGCAGTATTTT. Translated: CASSLDRGADTQYF.

This chain uses TRBV5-1 with TRBJ2-3; TRBD2 matches 10 bases. The germline CDR1 and CDR2 sequences are SGHRS and YFSETQ. V lost 0 bases to trimming and J lost 5 bases; unmatched junction nucleotides: 9. CDR3 length: 17 residues. CDR3 protein: CASSLGHVAGGRDTQYF. The CDR3 coding sequence is TGCGCCAGCAGCTTGGGTCATGTAGCGGGAGGAAGAGATACGCAGTATTTT.

A single count supports this clone. The CDR3 nucleotides read TGTGCCAGCAGCTTAGGGGGCGGGAATCAGCCCCAGCATTTT. This codes for CASSLGGGNQPQHF. J is TRBJ1-5 and V is TRBV5-6, with 7 bases that match TRBD1. CDR3 size: 14 residues. The trim removed 2 bases at V and 4 bases at J, leaving 3 bases unmatched. Germline assignment: CDR1 SGHDT and CDR2 YYEEEE.

For this clone: One junction end disagrees with the germline gene, perhaps due to a read error. V gene TRBV7-7 combines with J gene TRBJ2-5, with TRBD1 identical over 9 bases. The CDR3 has 14 residues. In germline, CDR1 is SSHAT, CDR2 FNYEAQ (reference sequence). The CDR3 loop is CASSQGQGKETQYF. Written as DNA, the CDR3 is TGTGCTAGCAGCCAGGGACAGGGAAAAGAGACCCAGTACTTC.

V is TRBV9 and J is TRBJ2-1; 16 nucleotides match TRBD2. The CDR3 is 17 residues long. Trimming at V came to 4 bases and at J to 4 bases, leaving 5 bases not matched to a gene. Germline CDR1 is SGDLS and CDR2 is YYNGEE. In DNA, the CDR3 is TGTGCCAGCAGCAAGGGACTAGCGGGAGGGCCATACAATGAGCAGTTCTTC. Translated, it gives CASSKGLAGGPYNEQFF.

The chain joins TRBV2 to TRBJ1-2; possibly TRBD1 for D (6 bases). Trimming stripped 2 bases from V and 3 bases from J, with 22 bases between. CDR3 length: 18 residues. Germline loops: CDR1 SNHLY, CDR2 FYNNEI. CDR3 region: CASSESRAGGRGYYGYTF. CDR3 coding DNA: TGTGCCAGCAGTGAATCTCGTGCTGGGGGCAGGGGATACTATGGCTACACCTTC.

The CDR3 coding sequence is TGTGCCAGCAGCCTCGGGGACAGCCAAGAGACCCAGTACTTC. Protein: CASSLGDSQETQYF. This chain connects TRBV4-2 to TRBJ2-5, with TRBD1 identical over 7 bases. The germline V gene has CDR1 LGHNA and CDR2 YNFKEQ. V shed 4 bases, J shed 1 base, and the junction held 3 bases outside the gene matches. The length of the CDR3 is 14 residues.

The chain's CDR3 is CASSISTGGLYEQYF. CDR3 nucleotide sequence: TGTGCCAGTAGTATCTCCACAGGGGGGCTTTACGAGCAGTACTTC. The chain joins TRBV19 to TRBJ2-7; 8 nucleotides match TRBD1. The CDR3 totals 15 residues. CDR1 is LNHDA, CDR2 SQIVND, per germline (reference sequence). The V segment lost 3 bases and the J segment 4 bases; nucleotides outside the gene matches: 8.

V gene TRBV7-8 combines with J gene TRBJ2-3; possible D gene TRBD2, 6 bases. The CDR3 consists of 17 residues. With 5 bases removed from V and 1 base from J, the gap between germline ends came to 19 bases. CDR1 and CDR2 from the germline V gene are SGHVS and FQNEAQ. This CDR3 is CASSPVFTGDGTDTQYF. The CDR3 region has the DNA TGTGCCAGCAGCCCAGTCTTTACGGGAGACGGCACAGATACGCAGTATTTT.

The CDR3 region is CASSGADRPYEQYF. For the CDR3, the DNA is TGCGCCAGCAGTGGGGCTGACAGGCCCTACGAGCAGTACTTC. The J gene is TRBJ2-7, the V gene TRBV10-1, with a possible D match to TRBD1 (6 bases). The ends were cut back, 4 bases at V and 2 bases at J, with 12 bases in the middle. The CDR3 spans 14 residues. Germline lookup yields CDR1 WNHNN and CDR2 SYGVQD (reference sequence).

This chain's CDR3 is CASSRGQGARGYTF. The DNA for the CDR3 is TGTGCCAGCAGTCGAGGACAGGGGGCGCGTGGCTACACCTTC. The J gene is TRBJ1-2, the V gene TRBV9; 11 bases map to TRBD1. This CDR3 region has 14 residues. Germline V gene data show CDR1 as SGDLS and CDR2 as YYNGEE. V was clipped by 5 bases and J by 7 bases; unmatched bases: 7.

CDR3 nucleotides: TGTGCCAGCAGCCAAGAGGGCAGGGGGCCGGGGCATGGCTACACCTTC. It codes for CASSQEGRGPGHGYTF. This chain connects TRBV14 to TRBJ1-2, with 8 nucleotides matching TRBD1. The CDR3 totals 16 residues. Germline V gene data show CDR1 as SGHDN and CDR2 as FVKESK. Germline trimming cut 0 bases from V and 6 bases from J; bases unmatched to any gene: 9.

V gene TRBV30 combines with J gene TRBJ1-2; D unresolved. V was trimmed by 0 bases and J by 7 bases, leaving 12 bases between them. The CDR3 totals 13 residues. Germline assignment: CDR1 GTSNPN and CDR2 SVGIG (reference sequence). The CDR3 DNA sequence: TGTGCCTGGAGTGTCGGGCAAGCGGTTGGCTACACCTTC. This gives the protein CAWSVGQAVGYTF. Full variable domain (outside the CDR3, taken from reference TRBV30 and TRBJ1-2): SQTIHQWPATLVQPVGSPLSLECTVEGTSNPNLYWYRQAAGRGLQLLFYSVGIGQISSEVPQNLSASRPQDRQFILSSKKLLLSDSGFYLCAWSVGQAVGYTFGSGTRLTVV.

J is TRBJ2-7 and V is TRBV7-6; 9 nucleotides match TRBD1. This CDR3 comprises 14 residues. Trimming at V came to 1 base and at J to 2 bases, leaving 0 bases not matched to a gene. Germline loops: CDR1 SGHVS, CDR2 FNYEAQ. This CDR3 reads CASSLGQGAYEQYF. As DNA, the CDR3 is TGTGCCAGCAGCTTAGGACAGGGGGCCTACGAGCAGTACTTC. Combining the CDR3 with reference TRBV7-6 and TRBJ2-7 gives the whole variable domain GAGVSQSPRYKVTKRGQDVALRCDPISGHVSLYWYRQALGQGPEFLTYFNYEAQQDKSGLPNDRFSAERPEGSISTLTIQRTEQRDSAMYRCASSLGQGAYEQYFGPGTRLTVT.

The CDR3 DNA sequence: TGTGCCAGCAGCTTGGGAGGGTCCACTGAAGCTTTCTTT. Its protein product is CASSLGGSTEAFF. The chain joins TRBV7-2 to TRBJ1-1; no clear D gene. In germline, CDR1 is SGHTA, CDR2 FQGNSA. V shed 3 bases and J shed 4 bases, with 9 bases lying between them. The CDR3 is 13 residues long.

This clone was counted only a few times. V is TRBV7-3 and J is TRBJ2-7; D is possibly TRBD1 (6 bases). The CDR3 is made up of 14 amino acids. V gave up 5 bases and J gave up 4 bases, with 15 bases separating them. Germline lookup yields CDR1 SGHTA and CDR2 FQGTGA. The CDR3: CASSPDGTRYEQYF. The CDR3 bases are TGTGCCAGCAGCCCGGACGGGACACGATACGAGCAGTACTTC.

The J gene is TRBJ2-7, the V gene TRBV5-4; no clear D gene. The V gene's germline CDR1 is SGHNT and CDR2 YYREEE (reference sequence). V shed 0 bases and J shed 0 bases, with 7 bases lying between them. The CDR3 is made up of 14 amino acids. CDR3: CASSLEVSSYEQYF. CDR3 sequence (DNA): TGTGCCAGCAGCTTGGAAGTCAGCTCCTACGAGCAGTACTTC.

This clone was observed a few times. The chain is built from TRBV19 and TRBJ1-3; D possibly corresponds to TRBD1 (5 bases). CDR1 is LNHDA and CDR2 is SQIVND in the germline V gene (reference sequence). The V end was cut by 9 bases, the J end by 0 bases, with 12 bases between. This CDR3 is built from 14 residues. The CDR3 DNA follows: TGTGCCAGCGGGACTTCCAACTCTGGAAACACCATATATTTT. Translation: CASGTSNSGNTIYF.

The V gene is TRBV7-2, the J gene TRBJ2-1, with D maybe TRBD2 (6 bases). The CDR3 covers 17 residues. Germline V CDR1 and CDR2: SGHTA, FQGNSA. The ends were cut back, 3 bases at V and 8 bases at J, with 23 bases in the middle. The CDR3 DNA reads as TGTGCCAGCAGCTTGGTCCCTGGGGGACTGGCTATGGATGAGCAGTTCTTC. Translated: CASSLVPGGLAMDEQFF.

V usage is TRBV7-2 and J usage is TRBJ1-5, with unresolved D. The germline gives CDR1 SGHTA, CDR2 FQGNSA. The CDR3 has 15 amino acids. V was cut by 1 base and J by 0 bases, with 7 bases left in between. The CDR3 nucleotides read TGTGCCAGCAGCTTAGTGGCTCTTAGCAATCAGCCCCAGCATTTT. Its translation: CASSLVALSNQPQHF.

This chain joins TRBV5-4 and TRBJ1-4; tentatively, D is TRBD1 (6 bases). CDR3 length: 16 amino acids. V lost 2 bases and J lost 2, with 13 bases in between. Germline CDR1 is SGHNT and CDR2 is YYREEE (reference sequence). In nucleotides, the CDR3 is TGTGCCAGCAGCTTCGGGGGGGCTCTCACTAATGAAAAACTGTTTTTT. Protein: CASSFGGALTNEKLFF.

The chain has TRBV19 and TRBJ1-4; 10 nucleotides agree with TRBD1. Germline loops: CDR1 LNHDA, CDR2 SQIVND (reference sequence). The CDR3 contains 16 residues. V shed 5 bases, J shed 2 bases, and the junction held 5 bases outside the gene matches. The CDR3 region has the DNA TGTGCCAGTAGTTCGGACAGGGGGTTTACTAATGAAAAACTGTTTTTT. It translates to CASSSDRGFTNEKLFF.

The J gene is TRBJ2-1, the V gene TRBV27; 8 bases are a match to TRBD2. With 5 bases clipped from V and 7 bases from J, the junction kept 16 bases outside the gene matches. The CDR3 is 17 amino acids. The germline V gene encodes CDR1 MNHEY and CDR2 SMNVEV (reference sequence). For the CDR3, the DNA is TGTGCCAGCAGTCGAGTCCCCAGCGGGAGTTTGGATAATGAGCAGTTCTTC. Residues: CASSRVPSGSLDNEQFF.